A single sample is the source of the 27 T cell receptor beta chains below, sequenced in a study of T cells in Graves' hyperthyroidism and ophthalmopathy. Amplification of TCR beta CDR3 regions used RNA as the template. With the HTBI primer set, the TCR CDR3 went through a first round of RT-PCR. TCRdb used MiXCR to reprocess the multiplex PCR reads, holding one entry per CDR3 protein. Counted here are more than 450,000 distinct CDR3 sequences, around 20% occurring once; the ten biggest clones make up 47%. Sequencing used blood. Receptor source: a man aged 40-55 years with Graves' ophthalmopathy.

This chain joins TRBV5-1 and TRBJ2-7; the match to TRBD2 covers 11 bases. This CDR3 contains 19 residues. Germline CDR1 reads SGHRS; CDR2 reads YFSETQ. The V segment lost 1 base and the J segment 0 bases; nucleotides outside the gene matches: 12. The CDR3 nucleotides are TGCGCCAGCAGCTTGATAATCGGGAGACTAGCGGGGAGCTCCTACGAGCAGTACTTC. This translates into CASSLIIGRLAGSSYEQYF.

V gene TRBV7-2 combines with J gene TRBJ2-4; perhaps TRBD1 as D (5 bases). CDR1 is SGHTA, CDR2 FQGNSA, per germline. Trimming shortened V by 0 bases and J by 7 bases, and 10 bases separated the two germline ends. The CDR3 has 14 residues. The CDR3 bases are TGTGCCAGCAGCTTAGCCCAGGGTAGGAACATTCAGTACTTC. Translated, it gives CASSLAQGRNIQYF.

This clonotype was counted ten times or more. J is TRBJ2-5 and V is TRBV20-1, with TRBD2 identical over 9 bases. The V gene's germline CDR1 is DFQATT and CDR2 SNEGSKA (reference sequence). The junction had 1 base not matched to a gene; V was cut back by 1 base and J by 1 base. CDR3 length: 14 amino acids. In nucleotides, the CDR3 is TGCAGTGCTAGAGGACTAGCGGTCCAAGAGACCCAGTACTTC. It yields the protein CSARGLAVQETQYF.

The J gene is TRBJ1-4, the V gene TRBV20-1, with TRBD1 matching over 10 bases. This CDR3 has 13 residues. V lost 5 bases to trimming and J lost 8 bases; unmatched junction nucleotides: 5. Germline values: CDR1 DFQATT, CDR2 SNEGSKA (reference sequence). CDR3 sequence (DNA): TGCAGTGCTTCCGGGACAGGGGTAGAAAAACTGTTTTTT. Translation gives CSASGTGVEKLFF.

The genes are TRBV6-1 and TRBJ2-2, with D maybe TRBD2 (6 bases). The V end was cut by 3 bases, the J end by 2 bases, with 13 bases between. The CDR3 sequence is 16 residues long. Germline CDR1 and CDR2: MNHNS and SASEGT. The DNA for the CDR3 is TGTGCCAGCAGTGACCCCGGGGGACCCAACACCGGGGAGCTGTTTTTT. It specifies CASSDPGGPNTGELFF.

This clonotype was seen ten or more times. V gene TRBV12-5 combines with J gene TRBJ1-2; no clear D. Deletions cut 1 base from V and 2 bases from J, with 5 bases between. CDR1 and CDR2 from the germline V gene are LGHNT and FRNRAP. This CDR3 region has 13 residues. In nucleotides, the CDR3 is TGTGCTAGTGGTTTGGGGGGAAACTATGGCTACACCTTC. This encodes CASGLGGNYGYTF.

The sample holds many counts of this clonotype. The rearrangement joins TRBV3-1 to TRBJ2-3; TRBD2 is a possible D gene (6 bases). Germline values: CDR1 LGHDT, CDR2 YNNKEL (reference sequence). This CDR3 spans 16 amino acids. The germline V and J ends were trimmed by 4 bases and 1 base, with 15 bases remaining between them. CDR3 DNA: TGTGCCAGCAGCCCCACTAGCCGACTTCGCACAGATACGCAGTATTTT. It specifies CASSPTSRLRTDTQYF.

This clonotype occurred a few times. The gene calls are TRBV27 and TRBJ2-1; D perhaps matches TRBD2 (6 bases). The CDR3 runs 16 residues. Germline values: CDR1 MNHEY, CDR2 SMNVEV (reference sequence). The germline V and J ends were trimmed by 6 bases and 0 bases, with 15 bases remaining between them. CDR3 protein: CASREGRISSYNEQFF. In DNA form, the CDR3 reads TGTGCCAGCAGGGAGGGCCGTATTAGCTCCTACAATGAGCAGTTCTTC.

This chain joins TRBV20-1 and TRBJ2-7; 7 nucleotides line up with TRBD1. The CDR3 has 17 residues. Germline V gene lookup returns CDR1 DFQATT and CDR2 SNEGSKA (reference sequence). V lost 1 base and J lost 3; bases outside the gene matches: 15. CDR3 residues: CSARVLRDRRYGYEQYF. Here the CDR3 DNA reads TGCAGTGCTAGAGTCCTAAGGGACAGACGATACGGCTACGAGCAGTACTTC.

This clonotype appeared a few times. The V gene is TRBV12-3 or TRBV12-4, the J gene TRBJ2-3, with a weak D call TRBD2 (6 bases). This CDR3 has 16 amino acids. Between the trimmed V and J ends, which lost 2 bases and 3 bases, there was a span of 15 bases. The CDR3 protein is CASSLSRGVLTDTQYF. CDR3 in DNA: TGTGCCAGCAGTTTAAGTCGCGGGGTTTTGACAGATACGCAGTATTTT.

This clonotype came up many times. V gene TRBV5-6 combines with J gene TRBJ2-3; D gene uncertain. The ends were cut back, 0 bases at V and 2 bases at J, with 7 bases in the middle. Germline V CDR1 and CDR2: SGHDT, YYEEEE. The CDR3 extends over 14 amino acids. The chain's CDR3 is CASSLVRSTDTQYF. The CDR3 DNA is TGTGCCAGCAGCTTGGTGCGGTCCACAGATACGCAGTATTTT.

This clonotype was found a few times. The CDR3 nucleotides are TGCAGTGCTAGAGATATATCCAGGATGAACACTGAAGCTTTCTTT. It is translated as CSARDISRMNTEAFF. This sequence joins TRBV20-1 and TRBJ1-1; D not resolved. The CDR3 contains 15 residues. The ends were cut back, 0 bases at V and 0 bases at J, with 11 bases in the middle. Germline CDR1 reads DFQATT; CDR2 reads SNEGSKA (reference sequence).

This clonotype appeared many times. V gene TRBV10-3 combines with J gene TRBJ2-5; either TRBD1 or TRBD2 may supply D (5 bases each). V lost 3 bases and J lost 5, with 16 bases in between. In germline, CDR1 is ENHRY, CDR2 SYGVKD. The CDR3 has 15 residues. CDR3 region: CAISDGTASWETQYF. In DNA, the CDR3 is TGTGCCATCAGTGACGGGACGGCCTCCTGGGAGACCCAGTACTTC.

This clonotype was seen a handful of times. V is TRBV29-1 and J is TRBJ1-2; D is perhaps TRBD1 (5 bases). Germline V gene sequence: CDR1 SQVTM, CDR2 ANQGSEA. The length of the CDR3 is 15 residues. Trimming took off 7 bases at V and 7 bases at J, with 25 bases between the two ends. Here the CDR3 reads CSAPLGTHPGGGYTF. The CDR3 DNA sequence: TGCAGCGCCCCCCTCGGGACCCACCCGGGGGGTGGCTACACCTTC.

This chain links TRBV4-1 with TRBJ1-5; D gene ambiguous. Germline-derived CDR1 and CDR2 are MGHRA and YSYEKL. Trimming removed 0 bases from V and 7 bases from J, with 7 bases in between. The CDR3 runs to 13 residues. CDR3 sequence reads: CASSQDPGQPQHF. The CDR3 coding sequence is TGCGCCAGCAGCCAAGACCCGGGACAGCCCCAGCATTTT.

The chain links TRBV9 to TRBJ2-7, with 9 nucleotides matching TRBD1. Germline CDR1 reads SGDLS; CDR2 reads YYNGEE. Unmatched junction bases numbered 3, after V lost 0 bases and J lost 5 bases. The CDR3 is 14 amino acids. CDR3 region: CASSVGQGGNEQYF. CDR3 nucleotides: TGTGCCAGCAGCGTAGGACAGGGGGGCAACGAGCAGTACTTC. Full variable domain (rest looked up from reference TRBV9 and TRBJ2-7): DSGVTQTPKHLITATGQRVTLRCSPRSGDLSVYWYQQSLDQGLQFLIQYYNGEERAKGNILERFSAQQFPDLHSELNLSSLELGDSALYFCASSVGQGGNEQYFGPGTRLTVT.

The gene calls are TRBV5-1 and TRBJ1-2; TRBD1 might be the D (5 bases). Germline CDR1 SGHRS, CDR2 YFSETQ. The CDR3 extends over 15 amino acids. Deletions cut 3 bases from V and 5 bases from J, with 17 bases between. The CDR3 region has the DNA TGCGCCAGCAGCTATTTCCCGGGACGGACGTATGGCTACACCTTC. Translating gives CASSYFPGRTYGYTF.

The V call is TRBV10-3, the J call TRBJ2-2, with D maybe TRBD1 (5 bases). The germline gives CDR1 ENHRY, CDR2 SYGVKD. V lost 6 bases to trimming and J lost 0 bases, with 8 bases between them. This CDR3 contains 14 residues. CDR3 bases: TGTGCCATCAGCAGGGTTACGAACACCGGGGAGCTGTTTTTT. Translation gives CAISRVTNTGELFF.

A word on this clonotype: One end of the junction is discordant with germline, which a read error may explain. This rearrangement joins TRBV20-1 to TRBJ2-1; 7 bases map to TRBD1. CDR1 and CDR2 (germline): DFQATT, SNEGSKA (reference sequence). The CDR3 loop spans 12 amino acids. The CDR3: CSADLGGYEQLF. The CDR3, as DNA: TGCAGTGCCGACCTAGGGGGCTATGAGCAGCTCTTC.

The chain links TRBV4-1 to TRBJ2-5, with TRBD2 as a possible D gene (5 bases). V was shortened by 4 bases and J by 2 bases, with 11 bases between the two germline ends. Germline V gene lookup returns CDR1 MGHRA and CDR2 YSYEKL. The CDR3 has 14 amino acids. CDR3 coding DNA: TGCGCCAGCAGCCCTCCGGGGAGACAAGAGACCCAGTACTTC. It is translated as CASSPPGRQETQYF.

This clonotype was observed a handful of times. This chain connects TRBV4-2 to TRBJ1-1; D might be TRBD1 (6 bases). This CDR3 comprises 16 residues. Trimming left V 5 bases short and J 4 bases short, with 20 bases between. Germline loops: CDR1 LGHNA, CDR2 YNFKEQ. CDR3 bases: TGTGCCAGCAGCTATCTCAGGGGCCGCGGGGCCACTGAAGCTTTCTTT. Its translation: CASSYLRGRGATEAFF.

This clonotype was recorded at least ten times. The CDR3 spells CASSGHWAGNTEAFF. CDR3 nucleotide sequence: TGTGCCAGCAGTGGCCACTGGGCAGGAAACACTGAAGCTTTCTTT. The rearrangement joins TRBV6-1 to TRBJ1-1; D unclear. Looked up from germline, CDR1 is MNHNS and CDR2 is SASEGT. V was clipped by 4 bases and J by 2 bases, with 14 bases between them. The CDR3 loop spans 15 amino acids.

The chain is built from TRBV3-1 and TRBJ1-1, with 8 bases that match TRBD1. V was clipped by 1 base and J by 5 bases; unmatched bases: 9. Germline V gives CDR1 LGHDT, CDR2 YNNKEL (reference sequence). CDR3 length: 16 residues. The CDR3 loop is CASSQGYQGARTEAFF. CDR3 coding DNA: TGTGCCAGCAGCCAAGGGTACCAGGGGGCGCGGACTGAAGCTTTCTTT.

In this sample, this clonotype turned up a few times. The chain employs TRBV4-1 and TRBJ1-2; D might be TRBD1 (5 bases). The germline CDR1 and CDR2 sequences are MGHRA and YSYEKL. CDR3 length: 16 residues. V was cut by 4 bases and J by 2 bases, with 17 bases left in between. CDR3 coding DNA: TGCGCCAGCAGCCCACCGGGGCACAGTCAAAACTATGGCTACACCTTC. Amino acid sequence: CASSPPGHSQNYGYTF.

The gene calls are TRBV20-1 and TRBJ2-3, with 12 bases that match TRBD2. This CDR3 is built from 14 residues. The germline CDR1 and CDR2 sequences are DFQATT and SNEGSKA (reference sequence). V lost 6 bases, J lost 6 bases, and 7 bases stayed unmatched. The CDR3 bases are TGCAGTGCGCCGACTAGCGGGAGTTTGGATACGCAGTATTTT. Protein: CSAPTSGSLDTQYF.

This clonotype was counted once. The chain carries TRBV5-1 and TRBJ2-1, with 8 bases lining up with TRBD2. Germline V gives CDR1 SGHRS, CDR2 YFSETQ. The CDR3 has 20 residues. With V trimmed by 4 bases and J by 0 bases, 18 bases remained unmatched. The CDR3 sequence is CASSHGGVTSVMSSYNEQFF. The CDR3 DNA reads as TGCGCCAGCAGCCATGGAGGCGTGACTAGCGTCATGAGCTCCTACAATGAGCAGTTCTTC.

A word on this clonotype: Sequence at one end of the junction differs from germline and may be a read error. V usage is TRBV5-5 and J usage is TRBJ2-7; 7 bases agree with TRBD1. This CDR3 has 14 residues. Germline CDR1 is SGHKS and CDR2 is YYEKEE (reference sequence). The CDR3 DNA reads as TGCGCCAGCAGCCAAGAGAACAGGGGACATGAGCAGTACTTC. Protein: CASSQENRGHEQYF. Combining the CDR3 with reference TRBV5-5 and TRBJ2-7 gives the whole variable domain DAGVTQSPTHLIKTRGQQVTLRCSPISGHKSVSWYQQVLGQGPQFIFQYYEKEERGRGNFPDRFSARQFPNYSSELNVNALLLGDSALYLCASSQENRGHEQYFGPGTRLTVT.